A single count supports the clone carrying this TCR beta chain. The data belong to a study of blood T cell repertoires in COVID-19. Whole-study context: Researchers got acute and convalescent COVID-19 samples from the United States, Italy and Spain. From T cells, B-cell-depleted T cells, or PBMCs came the material, which was cDNA or gDNA.

Sequencing used immunoSEQ multiplex PCR; TCRdb keeps in-frame clones, though not all of them. The data show 350,000 to 450,000 clones, about 85% seen once. This CDR3 has 13 residues. CDR1 is SGHRS, CDR2 YFSETQ, per germline. Trimming stripped 3 bases from V and 7 bases from J, with 13 bases between. This sequence was found in a woman aged 18-29 years with acute or convalescent COVID-19. The chain employs TRBV5-1 and TRBJ1-2, with D uncertain. The specimen was peripheral blood. The CDR3 DNA reads as TGCGCCAGCAGCTCCTCGGGTGTCTCTGGCTACACCTTC. Translated, it gives CASSSSGVSGYTF.